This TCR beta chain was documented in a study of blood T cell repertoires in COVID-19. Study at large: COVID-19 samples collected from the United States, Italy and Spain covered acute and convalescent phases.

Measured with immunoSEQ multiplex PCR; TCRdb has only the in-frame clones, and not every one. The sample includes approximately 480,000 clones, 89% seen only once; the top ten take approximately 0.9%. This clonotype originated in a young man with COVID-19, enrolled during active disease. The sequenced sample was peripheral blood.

The CDR3 sequence: CASSLGTGGFEKLFF. The CDR3, as DNA: TGTGCCAGCAGCTTAGGGACAGGGGGTTTCGAAAAACTGTTTTTT. The J gene is TRBJ1-4, the V gene TRBV7-6; 10 positions agree with TRBD1. The CDR3 is 15 amino acids. Unmatched junction bases numbered 4, after V lost 1 base and J lost 8 bases. Germline CDR1 and CDR2: SGHVS and FNYEAQ.